Listed below are T cell receptor beta chains from one sample, sequenced in a study of CD8+CD57+ T cells in acquired aplastic anemia. MiXCR was run by TCRdb on the reads, yielding one entry per CDR3 protein. The profile shows under 200,000 distinct CDR3 sequences, less than 60% of them singletons. Sequencing input: sorted CD4+, CD8+, or CD8+CD57+ T cells (not recorded which) from PBMCs. The source of these receptors is a human donor with aplastic anemia. Both conserved end residues are part of each CDR3. The D gene is left open where the match is weak. Clone sizes are given selectively: once, few, many, or a class where the clone is expanded.

clone_size | d_call | j_call | v_call | cdr3_nt | cdr3_aa
. | TRBD2 | TRBJ2-7 | TRBV5-8 | TGTGCCAGCAGCTTACTAGCGGGAGTGGGGTACGAGCAGTACTTC | CASSLLAGVGYEQYF
many | TRBD1 | TRBJ1-6 | TRBV7-3 | TGTGCCAGCAGCTGGACAGGGGGCAACAATTCACCCCTCCACTTT | CASSWTGGNNSPLHF
. | . | TRBJ1-6 | TRBV25-1 | TGTGCCAGCAGTGAACTAACAACGGGACATTCACCCCTCCACTTT | CASSELTTGHSPLHF
. | . | TRBJ2-2 | TRBV24-1 | TGTGCCACCAGTGATTTAGCCCCAGGGAACACCGGGGAGCTGTTTTTT | CATSDLAPGNTGELFF
. | . | TRBJ1-2 | TRBV10-3 | TGTGCCATCAACGGGACTCGAAATGGCTACACCTTC | CAINGTRNGYTF
many | . | TRBJ2-7 | TRBV5-6 | TGTGCCAGCAGCTCCGGAGGGTTTGGCAGGGGTTACGAGCAGTACTTC | CASSSGGFGRGYEQYF
. | TRBD1 | TRBJ1-1 | TRBV29-1 | TGCATCGGGACAGGGCGGGTAATCCGCGGAGGGAACACTGAAGCTTTCTTT | CIGTGRVIRGGNTEAFF
many | . | TRBJ2-2 | TRBV20-1 | TGCAGTGCCAATGCACGCGGCACCGGGGAGCTGTTTTTT | CSANARGTGELFF
many | . | TRBJ2-7 | TRBV9 | TGTGCCAGCACCCTAGGGGCAGAAAAATCCTACGAGCAGTACTTC | CASTLGAEKSYEQYF
. | TRBD1 | TRBJ2-5 | TRBV5-1 | TGCGCCAGCAGCTTATATAAGGTGACAGGGGTCCAAGAGACCCAGTACTTC | CASSLYKVTGVQETQYF
few | . | TRBJ1-2 | TRBV18 | TGTGCCAGCTCACCGAGATCCGGGGCGATCGGCTTC | CASSPRSGAIGF
few | TRBD1 | TRBJ2-5 | TRBV7-6 | TGTGCCAGCAGCACCGATGGGACAGGGCATTGGGAGACCCAGTACTTC | CASSTDGTGHWETQYF
few | . | TRBJ2-1 | TRBV24-1 | TGTGCCACCAGTGATTCGAGCGTAAGCTCCTACAATGAGCAGTTCTTC | CATSDSSVSSYNEQFF
. | . | TRBJ2-1 | TRBV19 | TGTGCCGGCACCGTGTTGATTGATAATGAGCAGTTCTTC | CAGTVLIDNEQFF
. | TRBD1 | TRBJ1-5 | TRBV3-1 | TGTGCCAGCAGCCAAACGTTCGGGACAGGGGGCATTCAGCCCCAGCATTTT | CASSQTFGTGGIQPQHF
few | TRBD2 | TRBJ2-5 | TRBV7-2 | TGTGCCAGCAGCCTAACTAGCGACCAAGAGACCCAGTACTTC | CASSLTSDQETQYF
. | TRBD1 | TRBJ1-6 | TRBV29-1 | TGCAGCGTTGACTGCACAGGGGGCTTAAGGTCACCCCTCCACTTT | CSVDCTGGLRSPLHF
. | . | TRBJ2-1 | TRBV5-6 | TGTGCCAGCAGCTCTCGTAGACCCGACCGTCCGGGGGAGCAGTTCTTC | CASSSRRPDRPGEQFF
. | TRBD1 | TRBJ2-7 | TRBV9 | TGTGCCAGCAGCGTAGGGGGACAGGGGACCTACGAGCAGTACTTC | CASSVGGQGTYEQYF
. | . | TRBJ2-7 | TRBV20-1 | TGCAGTGCTAGAGATGTGCGGGGTGTCTACGAGCAGTACTTC | CSARDVRGVYEQYF
many | TRBD2 | TRBJ2-3 | TRBV20-1 | TGCAGTGCTAGAGTAACTAGCGGGGTCTCGGGTACGCAGTATTTT | CSARVTSGVSGTQYF
. | . | TRBJ2-1 | TRBV5-5 | TGTGCCAGCAGCTTGGAATTTGCGTCCCTTGGGCAGTTCTTC | CASSLEFASLGQFF
few | TRBD1 | TRBJ2-1 | TRBV3-1 | TGTGCCAGCAGCTATGGACAGGGGGCGGACAATGAGCAGTTCTTC | CASSYGQGADNEQFF
. | . | TRBJ1-1 | TRBV5-1 | TGCGCCAGCAGCTTGGCCGGTGGCGTGAACACTGAAGCTTTCTTT | CASSLAGGVNTEAFF
. | TRBD1 | TRBJ1-6 | TRBV19 | TGTGCCAGTAGTTTCCAGGGGGACCGTTCACCCCTCCACTTT | CASSFQGDRSPLHF
. | TRBD2 | TRBJ2-3 | TRBV20-1 | TGCAGTGCTAGAGAGTCTAGCGGAGCTAGCACAGATACGCAGTATTTT | CSARESSGASTDTQYF
. | . | TRBJ1-1 | TRBV7-2 | TGTGCCAGCAGCTTCCAGGCGAACACTGAAGCTTTCTTT | CASSFQANTEAFF